The 8 T cell receptor beta chains in this list originate from one sample, sequenced in a study of shared clonotypes between healthy human individuals. The data were produced by immunoSEQ multiplex PCR, yet TCRdb's version contains in-frame clones alone and is incomplete. The data hold about 2.1 million clones, with 85% to 95% observed a single time. Naive CD8 cells comprised CD45RO-negative, CCR7-positively selected cells, excluding terminally differentiated effector memory CD45RA+ cells. Material: naive CD8+ T cells from PBMCs. Receptors were obtained from a man between 18 and 35 years old in good health. Some clones in this sample may be carry-over from other donors' samples.

Of note for this clone: This CDR3 is also generated by other DNA sequences in the sample. V and J are TRBV7-9 and TRBJ2-7; D is unresolved. V lost 3 bases, J lost 0 bases, and 3 bases lay in between. Germline CDR1 reads SEHNR; CDR2 reads FQNEAQ (reference sequence). There are 12 residues in the CDR3. The CDR3 reads CASSFHSYEQYF. The CDR3 DNA sequence: TGTGCCAGCAGCTTTCACTCCTACGAGCAGTACTTC.

V usage is TRBV5-5 and J usage is TRBJ2-7, with 9 bases fitting TRBD2. The CDR3 covers 20 residues. V lost 2 bases to trimming and J lost 5 bases; unmatched junction nucleotides: 23. In germline, CDR1 is SGHKS, CDR2 YYEKEE (reference sequence). The CDR3 sequence is CASSLVSIAGVPVSVHEQYF. The CDR3 DNA follows: TGTGCCAGCAGCTTAGTTAGTATAGCGGGAGTCCCGGTTTCCGTCCACGAGCAGTACTTC.

For this clone: The sample has other DNA sequences that encode this CDR3 too. The chain has TRBV9 and TRBJ2-1; D ambiguous. Trimming took 0 bases from V and 0 from J, leaving 10 bases between them. The CDR3 is 16 amino acids. Looked up from germline, CDR1 is SGDLS and CDR2 is YYNGEE. CDR3 in amino acids: CASSVVGRSSYNEQFF. The DNA of the CDR3 is TGTGCCAGCAGCGTAGTGGGCCGAAGCTCCTACAATGAGCAGTTCTTC.

J is TRBJ1-5 and V is TRBV7-6; unclear D gene. Germline V gene lookup returns CDR1 SGHVS and CDR2 FNYEAQ. This CDR3 has 11 amino acids. The ends were cut back, 5 bases at V and 8 bases at J, with 7 bases in the middle. CDR3 bases: TGTGCCAGCAGCCCCCTGAAGCCCCAGCATTTT. This gives the protein CASSPLKPQHF.

This clone was observed a single time. The chain uses TRBV7-9 and TRBJ2-3; 13 bases line up with TRBD2. This CDR3 spans 15 amino acids. With V trimmed by 4 bases and J by 4 bases, 2 bases remained unmatched. Germline-derived CDR1 and CDR2 are SEHNR and FQNEAQ (reference sequence). CDR3 nucleotide sequence: TGTGCCAGCAGCTCCGGACTAGCGGGGGCAGATACGCAGTATTTT. Its protein is CASSSGLAGADTQYF.

CDR3 sequence: CASSFDRQRESYNEQFF. CDR3 DNA: TGCGCCAGCAGCTTTGATCGGCAGCGGGAGTCCTACAATGAGCAGTTCTTC. The rearrangement links TRBV5-1 to TRBJ2-1, with 8 bases lining up with TRBD2. V trimming: 2 bases; J trimming: 1 base; junction bases outside the gene matches: 8. Looked up from germline, CDR1 is SGHRS and CDR2 is YFSETQ. This CDR3 spans 17 amino acids.

The chain is built from TRBV28 and TRBJ2-7, with TRBD2 identical over 10 bases. There are 15 residues in the CDR3. Germline lookup yields CDR1 MDHEN and CDR2 SYDVKM. Trimming removed 5 bases from V and 2 bases from J; junction bases left unmatched: 6. CDR3 DNA: TGTGCCAGCAGTCCTCGGACTAGCGGAACCTACGAGCAGTACTTC. Protein sequence: CASSPRTSGTYEQYF.

The chain has TRBV4-2 and TRBJ2-5, with D hard to call. The germline CDR1 and CDR2 sequences are LGHNA and YNFKEQ. V lost 3 bases and J lost 0, with 17 bases in between. This CDR3 is 17 amino acids long. The CDR3 protein is CASSHGRVLGDQETQYF. CDR3 DNA sequence: TGTGCCAGCAGCCATGGTAGGGTCTTGGGCGACCAAGAGACCCAGTACTTC.